A single sample gave rise to the 19 T cell receptor beta chains below, sequenced in a study of human T cells and chemical hapten exposure (dated by TCRdb to 2020 to 2023). Receptor amplification or capture employed RACE. Instrument on record: NextSeq 500. The public reads were run again by TCRdb, first through fastp at Q25 and then through MiXCR, and only productive beta chains were kept. Rows are unified per CDR3 protein, each entry keeping the most common DNA and genes. A total of approximately 120,000 distinct CDR3 sequences appear in this sample, about a tenth of them only once. The ten largest clones represent approximately 2.8% of the sample. The label giving this sample's time point can be read as: patch test 2, 6 weeks after DPC sensitization. The meaning of the sample's treatment or condition label: therapeutic diphenylcyclopropenone sensitization with weekly scalp DPC. Sequencing used whole blood, obtained in connection with sensitization to the hapten diphenylcyclopropenone (DPC). The receptors here all came from a woman aged 40 to 49 with alopecia areata. Some clones in this sample may be carry-over from other donors' samples.

V is TRBV5-1 and J is TRBJ2-7; D unclear. Trimming removed 4 bases from V and 5 bases from J, with 13 bases in between. The CDR3 is 13 amino acids. The germline CDR1 and CDR2 sequences are SGHRS and YFSETQ. CDR3 sequence: CASSRPGADEQYF. The DNA for the CDR3 is TGCGCCAGCAGCCGTCCCGGCGCGGACGAGCAGTACTTC. Filled out from reference TRBV5-1 and TRBJ2-7, the complete variable domain reads KAGVTQTPRYLIKTRGQQVTLSCSPISGHRSVSWYQQTPGQGLQFLFEYFSETQRNKGNFPGRFSGRQFSNSRSEMNVSTLELGDSALYLCASSRPGADEQYFGPGTRLTVT.

This rearrangement joins TRBV7-9 to TRBJ2-1, with 10 positions matching TRBD1. The CDR3 is 14 residues long. Germline values: CDR1 SEHNR, CDR2 FQNEAQ (reference sequence). With 5 bases clipped from V and 6 bases from J, the junction kept 4 bases outside the gene matches. The CDR3 DNA reads TGTGCCAGCAGCCCAAGGACAGGGGGCAATGAGCAGTTCTTC. It is translated as CASSPRTGGNEQFF.

This clonotype was counted a few times. The rearrangement uses TRBV6-2 or TRBV6-3 and TRBJ2-5, with TRBD2 identical over 10 bases. This CDR3 has 16 amino acids. Germline CDR1 MNHEY, CDR2 SVGEGT. Trimming cost V 7 bases and J 7 bases; bases outside gene matches: 15. CDR3 residues: CASKYSSGGPGRTQYF. The DNA of the CDR3 is TGTGCCAGCAAGTACTCTAGCGGGGGACCCGGGAGGACCCAGTACTTC.

This clonotype was recorded many times. The chain employs TRBV9 and TRBJ2-1, with a possible D match to TRBD2 (6 bases). Looked up from germline, CDR1 is SGDLS and CDR2 is YYNGEE. V dropped 3 bases and J dropped 2 bases, with 9 bases sitting between them. This CDR3 is 14 amino acids long. CDR3 DNA: TGTGCCAGCAGCGGCGGGGCGCCCTACAATGAGCAGTTCTTC. As protein: CASSGGAPYNEQFF.

V is TRBV6-5 and J is TRBJ2-7, with a weak D call TRBD2 (5 bases). The CDR3 has 14 residues. Between the trimmed V and J ends, which lost 9 bases and 3 bases, there was a span of 18 bases. The germline CDR1 and CDR2 sequences are MNHEY and SVGAGI. For the CDR3, the DNA is TGTGCCAGTTCTCGTTCGGGGAACCTCTACGAGCAGTACTTC. Its translation: CASSRSGNLYEQYF.

This clonotype came up a few times. The chain links TRBV30 to TRBJ2-5, with D maybe TRBD2 (5 bases). Germline V gene lookup returns CDR1 GTSNPN and CDR2 SVGIG (reference sequence). Between the trimmed V and J ends, which lost 0 bases and 5 bases, there was a span of 16 bases. The CDR3 covers 15 residues. The CDR3 spells CAWSVGSPSGETQYF. In DNA form, the CDR3 reads TGTGCCTGGAGTGTAGGATCTCCTTCGGGGGAGACCCAGTACTTC.

V is TRBV7-6 and J is TRBJ1-4; 7 bases line up with TRBD1. Germline lookup yields CDR1 SGHVS and CDR2 FNYEAQ. V shed 5 bases and J 5 bases; nucleotides not matched to a gene: 14. This CDR3 region has 17 residues. As DNA, the CDR3 is TGTGCCAGCAGCCGCACCCCGCCGGGACAGACAAATGAAAAACTGTTTTTT. Its protein product is CASSRTPPGQTNEKLFF.

This clonotype was picked up many times. The gene calls are TRBV12-3 or TRBV12-4 and TRBJ2-7; no reliable D call. With 0 bases removed from V and 1 base from J, the gap between germline ends came to 19 bases. This CDR3 comprises 18 residues. CDR3 sequence reads: CASSLAGRLRYQSYEQYF. The CDR3 bases are TGTGCCAGCAGTTTAGCCGGACGCTTACGGTACCAATCCTACGAGCAGTACTTC.

The table lists this clonotype with many counts. This sequence joins TRBV28 and TRBJ2-7, with D possibly TRBD1 on 5 matching bases. V lost 10 bases and J lost 1, with 11 bases in between. The CDR3 totals 12 residues. Per germline, CDR1 MDHEN and CDR2 SYDVKM. The CDR3 bases are TGTGCCACAGGGTACGAATCCTACGAGCAGTACTTC. Protein product: CATGYESYEQYF.

The chain employs TRBV20-1 and TRBJ1-5; D uncertain. Germline assignment: CDR1 DFQATT and CDR2 SNEGSKA (reference sequence). The V and J ends lost 3 bases and 7 bases respectively, with 16 bases between them. CDR3 size: 14 residues. The DNA of the CDR3 is TGCAGTGCTAGGGTGGTTAGTGGTGGACAGCCCCAGCATTTT. This gives the protein CSARVVSGGQPQHF.

This clonotype was observed at least ten times. The V gene is TRBV27, the J gene TRBJ2-1, with a weak D call TRBD2 (5 bases). Looked up from germline, CDR1 is MNHEY and CDR2 is SMNVEV (reference sequence). CDR3 size: 13 residues. Trimming cost V 3 bases and J 9 bases, with 12 bases left between them. This chain's CDR3 is CASSFPARGEQFF. The CDR3 DNA sequence: TGTGCCAGCAGTTTTCCTGCCCGGGGTGAGCAGTTCTTC.

This chain connects TRBV5-4 to TRBJ2-3; tentatively, D is TRBD1 (6 bases). The CDR3 has 12 residues. Trimming pared 4 bases from V and 10 bases from J, leaving 13 bases between. Germline loops: CDR1 SGHNT, CDR2 YYREEE (reference sequence). CDR3 sequence reads: CASSPQGPAQYF. CDR3 in DNA: TGTGCCAGCAGCCCGCAGGGGCCGGCGCAGTATTTT. Full variable domain (remainder filled in from reference TRBV5-4 and TRBJ2-3): ETGVTQSPTHLIKTRGQQVTLRCSSQSGHNTVSWYQQALGQGPQFIFQYYREEENGRGNFPPRFSGLQFPNYSSELNVNALELDDSALYLCASSPQGPAQYFGPGTRLTVL.

This clonotype was counted between two and nine times. The chain is built from TRBV12-3 or TRBV12-4 and TRBJ1-5; 7 bases agree with TRBD1. V was clipped by 6 bases and J by 7 bases; unmatched bases: 9. CDR3 size: 14 residues. The CDR3 DNA follows: TGTGCCAGCAGGGAACAGGGGAATAGGCAGCCCCAGCATTTT. Its protein is CASREQGNRQPQHF.

This clonotype was seen ten or more times. DNA for the CDR3: TGTGCCAAGGAGGTGATCAACACTGAAGCTTTCTTT. Protein sequence: CAKEVINTEAFF. The V gene is TRBV7-9, the J gene TRBJ1-1; D unclear. Germline V CDR1 and CDR2: SEHNR, FQNEAQ (reference sequence). V shed 10 bases and J shed 2 bases, with 11 bases lying between them. CDR3 length equals 12 residues. The variable domain in full, completed from reference TRBV7-9 and TRBJ1-1, reads DTGVSQNPRHKITKRGQNVTFRCDPISEHNRLYWYRQTLGQGPEFLTYFQNEAQLEKSRLLSDRFSAERPKGSFSTLEIQRTEQGDSAMYLCAKEVINTEAFFGQGTRLTVV.

The chain employs TRBV7-9 and TRBJ1-1; 7 positions match TRBD1. This CDR3 is built from 15 residues. The J segment lost 5 bases and the V segment lost 5 bases, leaving 11 bases of the junction unmatched. Germline V gene data show CDR1 as SEHNR and CDR2 as FQNEAQ (reference sequence). In DNA form, the CDR3 reads TGTGCCAGCAGCAAATCTACAGGGGAAGGAACTGAAGCTTTCTTT. Amino acid sequence: CASSKSTGEGTEAFF.

This clonotype was counted between two and nine times. V is TRBV7-9 and J is TRBJ1-1; D gene unclear. The CDR3 spans 14 residues. Germline V gene lookup returns CDR1 SEHNR and CDR2 FQNEAQ (reference sequence). The V end was cut by 6 bases, the J end by 0 bases, with 11 bases between. The CDR3 sequence: CASSYTTVNTEAFF. The CDR3 coding sequence is TGTGCCAGCAGTTATACGACGGTGAACACTGAAGCTTTCTTT.

This clonotype came up many times. This chain uses TRBV5-5 with TRBJ2-7; perhaps TRBD1 as D (6 bases). The CDR3 sequence is 14 residues long. V was cut by 4 bases and J by 2 bases, with 13 bases left in between. Germline V gene data show CDR1 as SGHKS and CDR2 as YYEKEE (reference sequence). The CDR3 DNA sequence: TGTGCCAGCAGCGTGACAGGTTCGGCCTACGAGCAGTACTTC. This codes for CASSVTGSAYEQYF.

This clonotype was counted many times. The gene calls are TRBV4-3 and TRBJ2-7; the match to TRBD1 covers 7 bases. Trimming took 0 bases from V and 3 from J; bases not matched to a gene: 11. Germline-derived CDR1 and CDR2 are LGHNA and YSLEER. This CDR3 has 17 residues. The CDR3 sequence: CASSQDQGTERIYEQYF. CDR3 nucleotides: TGCGCCAGCAGCCAAGATCAGGGGACAGAAAGGATCTACGAGCAGTACTTC.

Concerning this clonotype: This could be a read error, since a much larger clone is one nucleotide away. The chain recombines TRBV7-2 with TRBJ1-1, with a possible D match to TRBD1 (5 bases). CDR1 and CDR2 (germline): SGHTA, FQGNSA. Trimming removed 4 bases from V and 8 bases from J, with 17 bases in between. This CDR3 has 14 residues. CDR3 in amino acids: CTSSSQNVRGEAFF. CDR3 sequence (DNA): TGTACCAGCAGCTCACAAAATGTGAGGGGAGAAGCTTTCTTT.